The T cell receptor (beta chain) described here comes from a study of T cells after yellow fever vaccination. The study's findings and limits: Reappearing after the booster were most of the clones from primary vaccination (about 96% CD4, 88% CD8). Just a small share of clonotypes turned up in the CD4 compartment as well as the CD8 compartment. Contamination by abundant bulk-population clonotypes could be present in FACS-sorted repertoires.

The sample holds many counts of this clonotype. The antigen is undetermined. As TCR cDNA was made by 5'RACE template switching, a universal primer site and UMIs were added. TCRdb independently ran MiXCR on the 5' RACE reads; one entry per CDR3 protein. The repertoire holds about 150,000 distinct CDR3 sequences, with about 6.2% as singletons. The CDR3 runs to 14 residues. The V end lost 5 bases, the J end lost 4 bases, and 12 bases lay between the germline ends. The sequenced sample was CD4+ T cells sorted from PBMCs, obtained 10 days after the yellow fever booster vaccination. The TCR was taken from a young man who received the YFV17D yellow fever vaccine. The chain joins TRBV12-3 or TRBV12-4 to TRBJ1-3; D call uncertain. CDR3 nucleotide sequence: TGTGCCAGCAGTCCCGGCGGCGCCGGAAACACCATATATTTT. Translating it yields CASSPGGAGNTIYF.